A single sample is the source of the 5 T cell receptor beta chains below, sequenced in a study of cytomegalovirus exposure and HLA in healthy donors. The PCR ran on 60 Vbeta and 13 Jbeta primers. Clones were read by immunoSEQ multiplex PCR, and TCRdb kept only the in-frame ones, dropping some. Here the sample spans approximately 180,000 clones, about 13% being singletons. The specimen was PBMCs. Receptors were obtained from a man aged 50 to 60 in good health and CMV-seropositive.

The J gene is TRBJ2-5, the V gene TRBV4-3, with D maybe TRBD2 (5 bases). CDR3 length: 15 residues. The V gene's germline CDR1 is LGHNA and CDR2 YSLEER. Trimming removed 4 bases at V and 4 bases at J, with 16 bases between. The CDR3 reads CASSPDGELVETQYF. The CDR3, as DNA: TGCGCCAGCAGCCCGGACGGGGAGTTAGTAGAGACCCAGTACTTC.

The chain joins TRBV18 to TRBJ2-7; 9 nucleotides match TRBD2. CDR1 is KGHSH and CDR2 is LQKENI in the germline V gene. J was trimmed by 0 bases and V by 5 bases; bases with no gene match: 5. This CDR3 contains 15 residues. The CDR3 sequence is CASSAKRGDSYEQYV. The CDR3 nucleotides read TGTGCCAGCTCAGCTAAGCGGGGGGACTCCTACGAGCAGTACGTC.

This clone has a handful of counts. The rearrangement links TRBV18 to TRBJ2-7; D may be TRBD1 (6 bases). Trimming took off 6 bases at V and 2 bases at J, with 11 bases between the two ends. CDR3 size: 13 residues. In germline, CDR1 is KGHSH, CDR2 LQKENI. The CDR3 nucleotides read TGTGCCAGCTCCCTGGACAGAGCCTACGAGCAGTACGTC. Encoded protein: CASSLDRAYEQYV.

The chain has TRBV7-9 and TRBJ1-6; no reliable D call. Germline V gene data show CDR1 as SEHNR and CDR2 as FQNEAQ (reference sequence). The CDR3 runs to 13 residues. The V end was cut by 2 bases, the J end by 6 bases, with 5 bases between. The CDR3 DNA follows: TGTGCCAGCAGCTTAAACGGTAATTCACCCCTCCACTTT. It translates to CASSLNGNSPLHF.

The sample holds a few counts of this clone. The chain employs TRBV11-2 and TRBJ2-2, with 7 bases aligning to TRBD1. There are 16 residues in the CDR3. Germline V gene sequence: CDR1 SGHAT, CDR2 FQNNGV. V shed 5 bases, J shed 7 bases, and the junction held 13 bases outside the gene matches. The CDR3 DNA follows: TGTGCCAGCAGCCCGACGGATAGGGGGCATAACGGGGAGCTGTTTTTT. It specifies CASSPTDRGHNGELFF.